This T cell receptor (beta chain) came from a study of shared clonotypes between healthy human individuals. Comment on this clone: Its target is not known.

The study ran the assay at deep level. Among the unsorted PBMC samples, replicate PCRs used around 270 ng DNA, 30,000 to 35,000 T cell genomes. Authors' analysis steps: Filtering differed for immunoSEQ, which gave only junction sequences without quality scores. Sequenced by immunoSEQ multiplex PCR; TCRdb stores in-frame clones only, minus some. The V and J calls and clone size were taken over from that table, and D and trimming were inferred from the DNA. The sample lists approximately 470,000 clones, about 72% occurring once. The germline V gene has CDR1 SGHTA and CDR2 FQGTGA. The CDR3 spans 14 residues. Trimming left V 2 bases short and J 4 bases short, with 11 bases between. Study observations and caveats: Sampling covered nothing but blood. Tissue TCR repertoires likely differ from those found in blood.

This clonotype was sampled from a woman between 35 and 50 years old in good health. Some clones in this sample may be carry-over from other donors' samples. The gene calls are TRBV7-3 and TRBJ1-2, with D maybe TRBD1 (5 bases). Sequencing was performed on PBMCs. The CDR3 spells CASSLGLGGYGYTF. DNA of the CDR3: TGTGCCAGCAGCTTAGGGCTGGGGGGCTATGGCTACACCTTC.